This TCR beta chain was obtained from a study of blood T cell repertoires in COVID-19. Study information: The samples span acute and convalescent COVID-19 from the United States, Italy and Spain.

The repertoire was sequenced with immunoSEQ multiplex PCR; TCRdb's copy has only in-frame clones and lacks some. This table has about 28,000 clones, approximately 93% appearing once. V lost 0 bases, J lost 1 base, and 5 bases lay in between. Germline V CDR1 and CDR2: GTSNPN, SVGIG (reference sequence). The length of the CDR3 is 13 residues. V usage is TRBV30 and J usage is TRBJ2-3; maybe TRBD1 (5 bases). Sequencing input: peripheral blood. The TCR was taken from a woman in her 70s with COVID-19, enrolled during active disease. CDR3 region: CAWSVGGTDTQYF. The CDR3 DNA reads as TGTGCCTGGAGTGTAGGGGGCACAGATACGCAGTATTTT.